The rows below give T cell receptor beta chains drawn from one sample of a study of cytomegalovirus exposure and HLA in healthy donors. Sequenced by immunoSEQ multiplex PCR; TCRdb stores in-frame clones only, minus some. Found here are 200,000 or so clones, approximately 78% of them singletons; the top ten hold under 7.5%. The sequenced material came from PBMCs. The origin of the receptors is a woman between 45 and 65 years old in good health and CMV-seropositive. Both conserved end residues are part of each CDR3. A D gene is named only where the DNA matches it firmly. Some rows mark clone size as missing; the rest say once, few, many or name a class of expanded clone.

V gene	clone size	J gene	D gene	CDR3 DNA	CDR3 protein
TRBV6-5	NA	TRBJ2-3	NA	TGTGCCAGCAGTTACGGAGCGCTTCGCACAGATACGCAGTATTTT	CASSYGALRTDTQYF
TRBV6-6	NA	TRBJ2-7	TRBD1	TGTGCCAGCTGGACAGGGTCTTCCTACGAGCAGTACTTC	CASWTGSSYEQYF
TRBV2	NA	TRBJ2-1	TRBD1	TGTGCCAGCCATAGGACAGGGGGCTACAATGAGCAGTTCTTC	CASHRTGGYNEQFF
TRBV9	NA	TRBJ2-7	TRBD1	TGTGCCAGCAGCCCGACCGGGACAGGAGACTACGAGCAGTACTTC	CASSPTGTGDYEQYF
TRBV5-1	NA	TRBJ2-1	NA	TGCGCCAGCATCCGGAGCCTTGAGCCCACCTACAATGAGCAGTTCTTC	CASIRSLEPTYNEQFF
TRBV10-2	NA	TRBJ2-7	TRBD2	TGCGCCAGCAGCCTCCCGGGGGGGGAAGGCGAGCAGTACTTC	CASSLPGGEGEQYF
TRBV7-9	NA	TRBJ2-7	NA	TGTGCCAGCAGCTTAGGAGGCAGCGGCTACGAGCAGTACTTC	CASSLGGSGYEQYF
TRBV11-2	once	TRBJ1-2	TRBD1	TGTGCCAGCAGCTCCCCCCGACAGGGTTTCTATGGCTACACCTTC	CASSSPRQGFYGYTF
TRBV7-2	NA	TRBJ1-1	TRBD1	TGTGCCAGCAGCACCCGACAGGGTGGGACTGAAGCTTTCTTT	CASSTRQGGTEAFF
TRBV2	NA	TRBJ2-1	TRBD2	TGTGCCAGCAGTTCCCGGACTAGCGGTAGCTCCTACAATGAGCAGTTCTTC	CASSSRTSGSSYNEQFF
TRBV7-9	NA	TRBJ1-2	NA	TGTGCCAGCAGCCACAACCTGGGCCTGACAGACCTTAACTATGGCTACACCTTC	CASSHNLGLTDLNYGYTF
TRBV29-1	once	TRBJ2-3	NA	TGCAGCGTTCTCCATCAGGCGTTTGCTCACGATACGCAGTATTTT	CSVLHQAFAHDTQYF
TRBV6-5	NA	TRBJ1-5	TRBD1	TGTGCCAGCAGTCAACAGGGGTATGGGTCCCAGCATTTT	CASSQQGYGSQHF
TRBV5-1	NA	TRBJ2-4	TRBD2	TGCGCCAGCAGCTCTAATCGGGGGGGGGAAAACATTCAGTACTTC	CASSSNRGGENIQYF
TRBV7-3	NA	TRBJ2-1	TRBD2	TGTGCCAGCAGCTCCGGAGATGGACTAGCCGAGCAGTTCTTC	CASSSGDGLAEQFF
TRBV7-9	NA	TRBJ2-7	NA	TGTGCCAGCAGCTATCAGAGGGTCGACGGGCCAGTCTTGTACGAGCAGTACTTC	CASSYQRVDGPVLYEQYF
TRBV6-5	NA	TRBJ2-7	TRBD1	TGTGCCAGCAGTTACGAGGGGGCCGGCTACGAGCAGTACTTC	CASSYEGAGYEQYF
TRBV2	NA	TRBJ2-3	TRBD2	TGTGCCAGCAGTGCAGGATTGACTAGCGGGGGAACAGATACGCAGTATTTT	CASSAGLTSGGTDTQYF
TRBV6-5	NA	TRBJ1-2	TRBD1	TGTGCCAGCAGTAAAAACAGGGGGGAATATGGCTACACCTTC	CASSKNRGEYGYTF
TRBV6-4	NA	TRBJ1-1	NA	TGTGCCAGCAGTGACTCGGTGACACAGAACACTGAAGCTTTCTTT	CASSDSVTQNTEAFF
TRBV2	NA	TRBJ2-1	NA	TGTGCCAGCAGCGGTTTCAATGAGCAGTTCTTC	CASSGFNEQFF
TRBV5-6	NA	TRBJ1-4	NA	TGTGCCAGCAGCTTGGACAGTAATGAAAAACTGTTTTTT	CASSLDSNEKLFF
TRBV7-2	NA	TRBJ2-7	TRBD1	TGTGCCAGCAGCGCGGCAGTTGGGACAGGGGTCTACGAGCAGTACTTC	CASSAAVGTGVYEQYF
TRBV7-6	NA	TRBJ2-6	NA	TGTGCCAGCAGCTTAAGTCCAGGGGAAATCTCTGGGGCCAACGTCCTGACTTTC	CASSLSPGEISGANVLTF
TRBV7-8	NA	TRBJ2-5	TRBD2	TGTGCCAGCAGCTTAGCGCTGGGACTAAAAGAGACCCAGTACTTC	CASSLALGLKETQYF
TRBV6-4	NA	TRBJ1-1	NA	TGTGCCAGCAGTGACTCGAGAGGCAAAGCTTTCTTT	CASSDSRGKAFF
TRBV18	NA	TRBJ1-4	NA	TGTGCCAGCTCACCTTACCGCTCCGAGGTGACAACTAATGAAAAACTGTTTTTT	CASSPYRSEVTTNEKLFF
TRBV28	NA	TRBJ1-4	TRBD1	TGTGCCAGCAGTGCCGGGACAGAAGAAAATGAAAAACTGTTTTTT	CASSAGTEENEKLFF
TRBV30	NA	TRBJ2-7	TRBD1	TGTGCCTGGAGTGTTACAGGGGGCGAGCAGTACTTC	CAWSVTGGEQYF
TRBV7-2	NA	TRBJ2-3	TRBD1	TGTGCCTGTAAGGGGGCCAGGAATGCAGATACGCAGTATTTT	CACKGARNADTQYF
TRBV6-5	NA	TRBJ1-4	NA	TGTGCCAGCAGTTACGTCTCCACAGGGCGCGAAAAACTGTTTTTT	CASSYVSTGREKLFF
TRBV7-9	NA	TRBJ1-6	NA	TGTGCCAGCAGCGTTCACAGGGATAATTCACCCCTCCACTTT	CASSVHRDNSPLHF
TRBV1	NA	TRBJ1-4	NA	TGCACCAGCAGCCACGCGGGGGGGGAAGGTGAAAAACTGTTTTTT	CTSSHAGGEGEKLFF
TRBV6-1	NA	TRBJ1-2	TRBD1	TGTGCCAGCAGTGAACCCGGGACAGGGGAAGTAGGCTACACCTTC	CASSEPGTGEVGYTF
TRBV5-1	NA	TRBJ2-5	NA	TGCGCCAGCAGCCCGGGACATCAAGAGACCCAGTACTTC	CASSPGHQETQYF
TRBV10-2	NA	TRBJ2-3	NA	TGCGCCAGCAGTGAGCCACCGGGGAATACGCAGTATTTT	CASSEPPGNTQYF
TRBV5-4	few	TRBJ2-1	TRBD2	TGTGCCAGCAGCGCAGGGCTAGCGGGAGAGAGTGAGCAGTTCTTC	CASSAGLAGESEQFF
TRBV5-6	once	TRBJ2-7	NA	TGTGCCAGCAGCCGACAGACCTACGAGCAGTACTTC	CASSRQTYEQYF
TRBV11-2	NA	TRBJ1-6	NA	TGTGCCAGCAGCACTTGGGGACAATCACCCCTCCACTTT	CASSTWGQSPLHF